A single sample is the source of the 32 T cell receptor beta chains below, sequenced in a study of blood T cell repertoires in COVID-19 (dated by TCRdb to the early 2020s). The library came from the immunoSEQ multiplex PCR assay. Sourced from immuneACCESS, this table was stored by TCRdb with only in-frame sequences that have V and J called. A share of the clones is absent; for the studies checked, an unresolved V gene accounts for under half, and the remainder has no known explanation. Here the sample has around 400,000 clones; around 90% occur a single time. The ten largest make up 0.95% to 1.5% of the sample. What was sequenced was peripheral blood. The receptors stem from a man aged 35-49 years with acute or convalescent COVID-19.

Here the CDR3 DNA reads TGTGCCAGCAGCTATGACAGGGGAGGTAGCAATGAGCAGTTCTTC. Residues: CASSYDRGGSNEQFF. This sequence joins TRBV5-6 and TRBJ2-1, with 8 positions matching TRBD1. V lost 3 bases and J lost 6; bases outside the gene matches: 8. Looked up from germline, CDR1 is SGHDT and CDR2 is YYEEEE. The CDR3 loop spans 15 amino acids.

This sequence joins TRBV5-1 and TRBJ1-1; no reliable D call. This CDR3 region has 12 residues. Trimming shortened V by 0 bases and J by 6 bases, and 6 bases separated the two germline ends. The V gene's germline CDR1 is SGHRS and CDR2 YFSETQ. The CDR3 protein is CASSLGYSEAFF. The CDR3 DNA sequence: TGCGCCAGCAGCTTGGGGTACTCTGAAGCTTTCTTT.

V gene TRBV18 combines with J gene TRBJ2-5, with D perhaps matching TRBD2 (5 bases). The germline V and J ends were trimmed by 3 bases and 0 bases, with 5 bases remaining between them. The V gene's germline CDR1 is KGHSH and CDR2 LQKENI. The CDR3 covers 13 residues. DNA for the CDR3: TGTGCCAGCTCACCCGGGAACCAAGAGACCCAGTACTTC. Translation: CASSPGNQETQYF.

The CDR3 region is CASSFDGTGRLHGYTF. CDR3 coding DNA: TGCGCCAGCAGCTTTGACGGGACAGGGCGGCTCCATGGCTACACCTTC. This chain links TRBV5-1 with TRBJ1-2; TRBD1 aligns across 9 bases. The V gene's germline CDR1 is SGHRS and CDR2 YFSETQ. The CDR3 contains 16 residues. After removal of 2 bases from V and 6 bases from J, the junction contained 11 bases not matched to a gene.

The chain joins TRBV4-2 to TRBJ2-5; D may be TRBD2 (5 bases). This CDR3 is built from 16 residues. Germline loops: CDR1 LGHNA, CDR2 YNFKEQ. V dropped 0 bases and J dropped 5 bases, with 16 bases sitting between them. This CDR3 is CASSQDVADSTETQYF. The CDR3 DNA reads as TGTGCCAGCAGCCAAGATGTCGCGGACTCGACGGAGACCCAGTACTTC.

The chain couples TRBV19 to TRBJ1-4; D is unresolved. Germline V gene sequence: CDR1 LNHDA, CDR2 SQIVND (reference sequence). This CDR3 region has 12 residues. Trimming left V 3 bases short and J 13 bases short, with 12 bases between. In nucleotides, the CDR3 is TGTGCCAGTAGTATGACGGGGTATAGACTGTTTTTT. It encodes CASSMTGYRLFF.

The J gene is TRBJ2-5, the V gene TRBV3-1 (or the pseudogene TRBV3-2), with D possibly matching TRBD2 (5 bases). Germline lookup yields CDR1 LGHDT and CDR2 YNNKEL (reference sequence). The CDR3 consists of 15 residues. The V end was cut by 1 base, the J end by 5 bases, with 14 bases between. DNA for the CDR3: TGTGCCAGCAGCCAAGGCCCGAGGGTAGCGGAGACCCAGTACTTC. Its translation is CASSQGPRVAETQYF.

V and J are TRBV27 and TRBJ2-1; maybe TRBD2 (6 bases). CDR1 and CDR2 from the germline V gene are MNHEY and SMNVEV (reference sequence). This CDR3 contains 17 residues. Trimming shortened V by 5 bases and J by 7 bases, and 24 bases separated the two germline ends. The CDR3 nucleotides read TGTGCCAGCAGTCGACCGGGGGAACCCTCATTAAGAAATGAGCAGTTCTTC. The encoded protein is CASSRPGEPSLRNEQFF.

The chain joins TRBV6-6 to TRBJ1-2; 7 nucleotides match TRBD1. The CDR3 is 14 residues long. The junction had 12 bases not matched to a gene; V was cut back by 6 bases and J by 8 bases. Germline V gene sequence: CDR1 MNHNY, CDR2 SVGAGI (reference sequence). The CDR3 DNA sequence: TGTGCCAGCAGCGGGACAGATAAGGTTTCGGGCTACACCTTC. It specifies CASSGTDKVSGYTF.

This clone was counted only a few times. The chain carries TRBV7-2 and TRBJ2-7; 7 bases match TRBD1. With V trimmed by 5 bases and J by 5 bases, 21 bases remained unmatched. The germline V gene has CDR1 SGHTA and CDR2 FQGNSA. CDR3 length: 18 amino acids. The CDR3 region is CASSIGRAGAGGLNEQYF. CDR3 nucleotides: TGTGCCAGCAGCATAGGGAGAGCCGGTGCAGGGGGTCTGAACGAGCAGTACTTC.

The DNA for the CDR3 is TGCAGTGCTAGTGGCCGGGTTGGCAATCAGCCCCAGCATTTT. This translates into CSASGRVGNQPQHF. The genes are TRBV20-1 and TRBJ1-5; D is unclear. Germline values: CDR1 DFQATT, CDR2 SNEGSKA (reference sequence). There are 14 residues in the CDR3. The germline V and J ends were trimmed by 3 bases and 2 bases, with 11 bases remaining between them.

The chain combines TRBV15 with TRBJ1-4, with 9 bases identical to TRBD1. Germline trimming cut 1 base from V and 2 bases from J; bases unmatched to any gene: 5. The length of the CDR3 is 17 residues. Per germline, CDR1 LNHNV and CDR2 YYDKDF (reference sequence). CDR3 region: CATSRGGDRVTNEKLFF. The DNA of the CDR3 is TGTGCCACCAGCAGAGGGGGGGACAGGGTGACTAATGAAAAACTGTTTTTT.

In its sample, this clone was seen once. The rearrangement uses TRBV18 and TRBJ1-6; D uncertain. The CDR3 is 13 residues long. The germline V gene has CDR1 KGHSH and CDR2 LQKENI. V lost 5 bases, J lost 7 bases, and 9 bases lay in between. Written as DNA, the CDR3 is TGTGCCAGCTCAGAACTGGAGAATTCACCCCTCCACTTT. This codes for CASSELENSPLHF.

The CDR3, as DNA: TGTGCCACCAGTGAACAGGGCTGGAACACTGAAGCTTTCTTT. It is translated as CATSEQGWNTEAFF. The rearrangement links TRBV15 to TRBJ1-1; maybe TRBD1 (6 bases). CDR3 length: 14 residues. V lost 6 bases to trimming and J lost 1 base, with 12 bases between them. Germline V gene sequence: CDR1 LNHNV, CDR2 YYDKDF (reference sequence).

V gene TRBV28 combines with J gene TRBJ1-2, with 9 bases matching TRBD1. The CDR3 runs to 15 residues. Trimming at V came to 3 bases and at J to 6 bases, leaving 8 bases not matched to a gene. Germline V gives CDR1 MDHEN, CDR2 SYDVKM. The DNA of the CDR3 is TGTGCCAGCAGTTTGGGGGACAGGGTTCTTCATGGCTACACCTTC. This codes for CASSLGDRVLHGYTF.

The rearrangement links TRBV3-1 (or the pseudogene TRBV3-2) to TRBJ2-5; no firm D call. In germline, CDR1 is LGHDT, CDR2 YNNKEL (reference sequence). This CDR3 is 14 amino acids long. The V end was cut by 2 bases, the J end by 5 bases, with 12 bases between. For the CDR3, the DNA is TGTGCCAGCAGCCAAACCCTACGAGGCGAGACCCAGTACTTC. Protein: CASSQTLRGETQYF.

The chain employs TRBV29-1 and TRBJ2-5; no firm D call. Germline CDR1 and CDR2: SQVTM and ANQGSEA. This CDR3 contains 14 residues. The V end lost 3 bases, the J end lost 0 bases, and 11 bases lay between the germline ends. The CDR3 coding sequence is TGCAGCGTTGAGCCGACATCGTACCAAGAGACCCAGTACTTC. Its translation: CSVEPTSYQETQYF.

This clone was found a few times. The chain links TRBV6-6 to TRBJ1-5; 10 bases match TRBD1. Germline V gives CDR1 MNHNY, CDR2 SVGAGI (reference sequence). This CDR3 has 16 amino acids. The V segment lost 0 bases and the J segment 6 bases; nucleotides outside the gene matches: 5. CDR3 bases: TGTGCCAGCAGTTACTCCGGGACAGGGGCACGTCAGCCCCAGCATTTT. Its translation is CASSYSGTGARQPQHF.

The chain joins TRBV18 to TRBJ1-6; perhaps TRBD1 as D (5 bases). This CDR3 contains 18 residues. Germline CDR1 reads KGHSH; CDR2 reads LQKENI. Trimming shortened V by 3 bases and J by 5 bases, and 20 bases separated the two germline ends. Here the CDR3 reads CASSPYPGGALNNSPLHF. DNA for the CDR3: TGTGCCAGCTCACCCTACCCCGGCGGGGCCCTCAATAATTCACCCCTCCACTTT.

This clone was recorded a few times. The chain links TRBV19 to TRBJ1-4; TRBD1 might be the D (5 bases). The V end lost 7 bases, the J end lost 6 bases, and 15 bases lay between the germline ends. The CDR3 length is 14 residues. Germline V gene data show CDR1 as LNHDA and CDR2 as SQIVND (reference sequence). CDR3 amino acids: CASKGALRDEKLFF. Written as DNA, the CDR3 is TGTGCCAGTAAAGGGGCCTTAAGGGATGAAAAACTGTTTTTT.

V usage is TRBV11-2 and J usage is TRBJ1-2; D is ambiguous. With 5 bases removed from V and 3 bases from J, the gap between germline ends came to 16 bases. The CDR3 has 15 residues. The germline CDR1 and CDR2 sequences are SGHAT and FQNNGV. CDR3 residues: CASSLVWAPDYGYTF. CDR3 bases: TGTGCCAGCAGCCTAGTTTGGGCGCCGGACTATGGCTACACCTTC.

CDR3 protein: CASSPLAVSNQPQHF. In DNA, the CDR3 is TGTGCCAGCTCACCCCTGGCGGTTAGCAATCAGCCCCAGCATTTT. The chain recombines TRBV18 with TRBJ1-5, with D hard to call. V lost 3 bases and J lost 0, with 9 bases in between. CDR1 is KGHSH and CDR2 is LQKENI in the germline V gene. The CDR3 length is 15 residues.

As for this clone: This same CDR3 is encoded by further DNA sequences in the sample. The chain has TRBV28 and TRBJ1-2; weak D call: TRBD1 (5 bases). This CDR3 spans 13 amino acids. Trimming removed 3 bases at V and 4 bases at J, with 9 bases between. The germline CDR1 and CDR2 sequences are MDHEN and SYDVKM. Written as DNA, the CDR3 is TGTGCCAGCAGTTTGGGGCAGGGCTATGGCTACACCTTC. Its translation is CASSLGQGYGYTF.

V is TRBV6-5 and J is TRBJ2-7; TRBD1 might be the D (5 bases). Looked up from germline, CDR1 is MNHEY and CDR2 is SVGAGI. The CDR3 contains 15 residues. Deletions cut 6 bases from V and 2 bases from J, with 17 bases between. The CDR3 sequence: CASSRDRLLAYEQYF. CDR3 in DNA: TGTGCCAGCAGCCGAGACAGACTCTTAGCCTACGAGCAGTACTTC.

This CDR3 is CASSLNPGLAGFSYNEQFF. DNA of the CDR3: TGTGCCAGCAGCTTAAATCCGGGCCTAGCGGGCTTCTCCTACAATGAGCAGTTCTTC. The J gene is TRBJ2-1, the V gene TRBV7-3, with 8 nucleotides matching TRBD2. Germline V CDR1 and CDR2: SGHTA, FQGTGA. V shed 1 base, J shed 0 bases, and the junction held 11 bases outside the gene matches. The CDR3 is 19 amino acids.

The table lists this clone with a count of one. The CDR3 DNA is TGTGCCAGCAGCCAGGAGCGGCCCCCACACCACAATGAGCAGTTCTTC. It specifies CASSQERPPHHNEQFF. This chain links TRBV5-4 with TRBJ2-1; a weak D match, TRBD2 (5 bases). The CDR3 has 16 residues. Germline values: CDR1 SGHNT, CDR2 YYREEE (reference sequence). V dropped 4 bases and J dropped 5 bases, with 19 bases sitting between them. Based on the CDR3 plus reference TRBV5-4 and TRBJ2-1, the full variable domain is ETGVTQSPTHLIKTRGQQVTLRCSSQSGHNTVSWYQQALGQGPQFIFQYYREEENGRGNFPPRFSGLQFPNYSSELNVNALELDDSALYLCASSQERPPHHNEQFFGPGTRLTVL.

J is TRBJ1-2 and V is TRBV28; 7 bases line up with TRBD1. CDR1 is MDHEN, CDR2 SYDVKM, per germline. This CDR3 has 15 residues. V lost 7 bases, J lost 2 bases, and 10 bases stayed unmatched. CDR3 region: CASIGRDSGNYGYTF. As DNA, the CDR3 is TGTGCCAGCATCGGGAGGGACAGTGGGAACTATGGCTACACCTTC.

V is TRBV3-1 (or the pseudogene TRBV3-2) and J is TRBJ1-3; unclear D gene. With 1 base removed from V and 2 bases from J, the gap between germline ends came to 9 bases. CDR1 is LGHDT and CDR2 is YNNKEL in the germline V gene (reference sequence). The CDR3 covers 15 residues. CDR3 DNA: TGTGCCAGCAGCCAAGTTTCGGGAACTGGAAACACCATATATTTT. This encodes CASSQVSGTGNTIYF.

The chain uses TRBV5-5 and TRBJ1-6, with TRBD1 matching over 7 bases. Germline CDR1 is SGHKS and CDR2 is YYEKEE (reference sequence). The CDR3 runs to 15 residues. V lost 5 bases to trimming and J lost 10 bases; unmatched junction nucleotides: 12. CDR3 nucleotide sequence: TGTGCCAGCAGTTTTCAACAGGGGTTCGGGTCACCCCTCCACTTT. Translated, it gives CASSFQQGFGSPLHF.

V gene TRBV28 combines with J gene TRBJ2-7, with TRBD1 identical over 9 bases. CDR1 and CDR2 (germline): MDHEN, SYDVKM. The CDR3 is 15 residues long. The trim removed 8 bases at V and 5 bases at J, leaving 13 bases unmatched. The CDR3 sequence: CASSPPGQGSNEQYF. The CDR3 DNA is TGTGCCAGCTCTCCCCCGGGACAGGGTTCTAACGAGCAGTACTTC. Drawing the rest from reference TRBV28 and TRBJ2-7, the complete variable domain is DVKVTQSSRYLVKRTGEKVFLECVQDMDHENMFWYRQDPGLGLRLIYFSYDVKMKEKGDIPEGYSVSREKKERFSLILESASTNQTSMYLCASSPPGQGSNEQYFGPGTRLTVT.

V is TRBV5-6 and J is TRBJ2-1; D not certain. The CDR3 contains 14 residues. V lost 0 bases and J lost 4, with 8 bases in between. In germline, CDR1 is SGHDT, CDR2 YYEEEE. As DNA, the CDR3 is TGTGCCAGCAGCTTGGCTTCCAGTTACAATGAGCAGTTCTTC. Protein: CASSLASSYNEQFF.

The chain recombines TRBV19 with TRBJ1-6; TRBD1 is a possible D gene (6 bases). Trimming pared 9 bases from V and 7 bases from J, leaving 13 bases between. The germline V gene encodes CDR1 LNHDA and CDR2 SQIVND (reference sequence). The CDR3 consists of 13 residues. CDR3 bases: TGTGCCAGCCGGGACACCTTAAATTCACCCCTCCACTTT. It is translated as CASRDTLNSPLHF. Full variable domain (remainder filled in from reference TRBV19 and TRBJ1-6): DGGITQSPKYLFRKEGQNVTLSCEQNLNHDAMYWYRQDPGQGLRLIYYSQIVNDFQKGDIAEGYSVSREKKESFPLTVTSAQKNPTAFYLCASRDTLNSPLHFGNGTRLTVT.